The rows below give T cell receptor beta chains drawn from one sample of a study of cytomegalovirus exposure and HLA in healthy donors. TCRdb's table, derived via immunoSEQ multiplex PCR, lists solely in-frame clones and lacks some. The sample includes 110,000 to 150,000 clones, just under 70% of them seen just once. What was sequenced was PBMCs. The origin of the receptors is a man aged 55 to 70 in good health and CMV-seronegative. The CDR3 runs from the conserved cysteine through the conserved F or W. A row's size may be missing; if present it is once, few, many or a size class.

j_gene: TRBJ2-6
abundance: NA
v_gene: TRBV25-1
CDR3aa: CASSPRGGAGANVLTF

j_gene: TRBJ2-6
abundance: NA
v_gene: TRBV29-1
CDR3aa: CSARQGRSGANVLTF

j_gene: TRBJ2-5
abundance: NA
v_gene: TRBV11-2
CDR3aa: CASSSLRDRVETQYF

j_gene: TRBJ2-5
abundance: NA
v_gene: TRBV6-1
CDR3aa: CASSVRTVGETQYF

j_gene: TRBJ2-7
abundance: NA
v_gene: TRBV25-1
CDR3aa: CASSLGETYEQYF

j_gene: TRBJ1-1
abundance: NA
v_gene: TRBV9
CDR3aa: CATGQGHMNTEAFF

j_gene: TRBJ2-1
abundance: NA
v_gene: TRBV2
CDR3aa: CASGVAGGPVNEQFF

j_gene: TRBJ2-7
abundance: NA
v_gene: TRBV15
CDR3aa: CATGQVSSYEQYF

j_gene: TRBJ2-4
abundance: NA
v_gene: TRBV7-2
CDR3aa: CASSRGTEKNIQYF

j_gene: TRBJ2-7
abundance: once
v_gene: TRBV15
CDR3aa: CATSRERQGREQYF

j_gene: TRBJ1-2
abundance: NA
v_gene: TRBV7-9
CDR3aa: CASSYNRVNYGYTF

j_gene: TRBJ2-1
abundance: NA
v_gene: TRBV6-1
CDR3aa: CASRVAGGNNEQFF

j_gene: TRBJ1-4
abundance: NA
v_gene: TRBV5-4
CDR3aa: CASSPTEANEKLFF

j_gene: TRBJ2-5
abundance: NA
v_gene: TRBV6-1
CDR3aa: CASTLLETQYF

j_gene: TRBJ1-4
abundance: NA
v_gene: TRBV11-2
CDR3aa: CASSFAGARREKLFF

j_gene: TRBJ1-4
abundance: few
v_gene: TRBV28
CDR3aa: CASSITGEITNEKLFF

j_gene: TRBJ2-6
abundance: NA
v_gene: TRBV27
CDR3aa: CASNGFAGANVLTF

j_gene: TRBJ2-7
abundance: once
v_gene: TRBV9
CDR3aa: CASSLGLAGGPVYEQYF

j_gene: TRBJ1-1
abundance: NA
v_gene: TRBV28
CDR3aa: CASSGGTDNTEAFF

j_gene: TRBJ1-6
abundance: NA
v_gene: TRBV6-1
CDR3aa: CASSEAGSSPLHF

j_gene: TRBJ2-3
abundance: once
v_gene: TRBV7-3
CDR3aa: CASTDTQYF

j_gene: TRBJ2-1
abundance: NA
v_gene: TRBV10-1
CDR3aa: CASSAAGSWEQFF